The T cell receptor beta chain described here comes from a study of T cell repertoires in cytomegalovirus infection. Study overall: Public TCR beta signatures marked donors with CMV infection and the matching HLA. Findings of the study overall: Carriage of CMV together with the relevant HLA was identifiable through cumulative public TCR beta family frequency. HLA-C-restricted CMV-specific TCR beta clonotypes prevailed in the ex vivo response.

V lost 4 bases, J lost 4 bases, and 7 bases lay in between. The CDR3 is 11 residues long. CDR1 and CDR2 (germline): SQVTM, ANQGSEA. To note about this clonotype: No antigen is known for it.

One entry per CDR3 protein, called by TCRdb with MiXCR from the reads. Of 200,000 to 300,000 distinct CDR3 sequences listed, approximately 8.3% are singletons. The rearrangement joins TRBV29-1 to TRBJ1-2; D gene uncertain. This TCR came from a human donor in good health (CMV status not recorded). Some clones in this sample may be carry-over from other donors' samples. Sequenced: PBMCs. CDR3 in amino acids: CSVGSPYGYTF. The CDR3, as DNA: TGCAGCGTTGGCAGCCCCTATGGCTACACCTTC.